This TCR beta chain emerged from a study of cytomegalovirus exposure and HLA in healthy donors. Regarding the study as a whole: A classifier reportedly called cytomegalovirus status with high sensitivity and specificity. In a later analysis, parvovirus B19, influenza, CMV and Epstein-Barr virus appeared linked to several top co-occurrence clusters.

V lost 5 bases and J 4 bases, leaving 17 bases between the germline ends. CDR3 size: 15 residues. Looked up from germline, CDR1 is WNHNN and CDR2 is SYGVQD (reference sequence). Notes on this clone: What it binds is not known.

The PCR ran on 60 Vbeta and 13 Jbeta primers. TCRdb's copy holds only in-frame clones and misses some; the assay was immunoSEQ multiplex PCR. This sample has about 36,000 clones; roughly three quarters occur once, and the top ten carry just over 6.5%. This receptor was obtained from a man aged 25 to 40 in good health and CMV-seronegative. The chain employs TRBV10-1 and TRBJ1-2, with D possibly being TRBD1 (5 bases). Sequences were obtained from PBMCs. The chain's CDR3 is CASSPGGTEAYGYTF. CDR3 sequence (DNA): TGCGCCAGCAGTCCCGGGGGGACGGAAGCCTATGGCTACACCTTC.